This T cell receptor beta chain was sequenced during a study of shared clonotypes between healthy human individuals. Healthy and HIV-negative, the adult donors had no recent acute infections or vaccinations. The study, taken as a whole, reports: Sampling was confined to blood; repertoires within tissues likely differ. The study generally estimated greater richness for naive than memory subsets.

Worth noting for this clone: The antigen is undetermined.

Some 30,000 T cell genomes, or roughly 200 ng DNA, went into the sorted-subset replicate PCRs. Sequencing used immunoSEQ multiplex PCR; TCRdb keeps in-frame clones, though not all of them. This table holds over 2 million clones, 85% to 95% found once. CDR3 size: 13 residues. This TCR was recovered from a man between 18 and 29 years old in good health. This chain connects TRBV21-1 to TRBJ1-5; TRBD1, the table's D call, lacks a check against the DNA. TRBV21-1 corresponds to a pseudogene. The sequenced sample consisted of naive CD4+ T cells sorted from blood. Described subset: CD45RA+ positively selected. The CDR3 sequence is CASSRAGNQPQHF. CDR3 nucleotide sequence: TGTGCCAGCAGCAGGGCAGGCAATCAGCCCCAGCATTTT.